The present T cell receptor beta chain was sequenced within a study of blood T cell repertoires in COVID-19 (TCRdb year 2020). For the wider study: Recovered participants in ImmuneRACE Cohort 3 were defined by two consecutive negative NP/OP PCR tests, clearance by a healthcare professional, or resolution of symptoms. HLA class I and class II types, where available, came from metadata supplied by the sample provider rather than from assay-based typing. Collaborator samples came from the United States, Italy and Spain and covered acute and convalescent phases of COVID-19. Deeply sampled blood TCRbeta repertoires from subjects exposed to, actively infected with, or recovered from COVID-19 were included in the dataset. The material from the prospective study consisted of cDNA or gDNA derived from T cells, B-cell-depleted T cells, or PBMCs. A de-identified subject ID, COVID-19 status, age in years and sex were almost always included in the sample metadata. A freely available public database, intended as a resource for researchers studying the immune response to SARS-CoV-2, is where the repertoires were released. Samples came from the ongoing ImmuneRACE study (first 160 participants) plus 1,254 subjects from 6 global collaborators. Here is what the overall study found, with its caveats: How much clinical and demographic metadata was included differed by source and by participant, and the metadata was provided uncurated.

Turning to this clone: The antigen it recognizes is unknown. No base quality values were provided; no much bigger clone lies one nucleotide off.

Participants in the prospective study were enrolled through a virtual design, were aged roughly 18 to 100 years, and lived in 24 United States geographic areas. Cohort assignment in the prospective study relied on participant-reported clinical history from a screening survey and a study questionnaire. In the prospective study, mobile phlebotomists collected whole blood, serum and a nasopharyngeal or oropharyngeal swab from each participant. Over an approximately 2-month period, participants in the prospective study had the option of providing additional blood draws and questionnaires. Prospective study blood samples were shipped either frozen or at room temperature before DNA extraction. Counted from cysteine to phenylalanine, this CDR3 has 18 amino acids. Left in the record is the CDR3 DNA by itself, 54 bases read in frame from the first base. TCRbeta CDR3 regions were amplified from genomic DNA by means of the immunoSEQ Assay, a bias-controlled multiplex PCR. From the authors' description of their analysis: Nucleated cell counts per sample were estimated from amplification of reference gene primers within the assay. Sequence reads were collapsed and filtered to measure the absolute abundance of every unique TCRbeta CDR3 rearrangement. For each sample, productive Simpson clonality was calculated by taking the square root of Simpson's diversity index across productive rearrangements. Entries here come from immuneACCESS through TCRdb and include only in-frame sequences with V and J called. Some clones fail to appear in such tables; in the studies checked, an unresolved V gene covers under half of the shortfall, and the cause of the remainder is unknown. The V and J calls and clone size are taken from that table; D and trimming were inferred from the DNA. Recorded for this sample are about 360,000 clones; over 75% of them occurred a single time. Roughly 2% of the sample rests with the top ten.

The sequence links TRBV21-1 to TRBJ2-4; the D call of TRBD1 is as the table states it, not checked on the DNA. TRBV21-1 is listed as a pseudogene. Specimen: PBMCs or T cells enriched from blood (not recorded which). This clonotype originated in a man aged 40-55 years in a cohort exposed to, infected with or recovered from COVID-19 (not recorded which). The encoded CDR3 is CASSKVRQPVLAKNIQYF. The nucleotides are TGTGCCAGCAGCAAAGTGCGACAGCCGGTCCTAGCCAAAAACATTCAGTACTTC.